This T cell receptor beta chain was recovered during a study of early T cells in non-severe SARS-CoV-2 infection. Study results and caveats: Sequences matched to VDJdb favored anti-spike CD8 responses, while private and CD4 specificities were missed.

The CDR3 spans 11 residues. Trimming removed 7 bases from V and 0 bases from J, with 6 bases in between. The V gene's germline CDR1 is SQVTM and CDR2 ANQGSEA. TCRdb reprocessed the 5' RACE reads with MiXCR, giving one entry per CDR3 protein. The sample includes about 80,000 distinct CDR3 sequences, roughly an eighth seen only once; the top ten take roughly a sixth. Comments on this clonotype: The antigen is unknown.

The chain has TRBV29-1 and TRBJ1-1; D ambiguous. This sequence originates from an adult who was a healthcare worker with PCR-confirmed SARS-CoV-2 infection or an uninfected control (not recorded which). The donor label of this sample is uncertain. The sequencing used whole blood, collected at baseline. Here the CDR3 DNA reads TGCAGCGGGCACTTGAACACTGAAGCTTTCTTT. It is translated as CSGHLNTEAFF.